This passage covers 18 T cell receptor beta chains from one sample sequenced in a study of blood T cell repertoires in COVID-19. Assay: immunoSEQ multiplex PCR; the TCRdb copy retains only in-frame clones and omits some. The sample lists approximately 110,000 clones, more than 75% occurring once. Sequenced input: peripheral blood. These receptors originate from a woman aged 35 to 49 with acute or convalescent COVID-19.

This chain joins TRBV7-2 and TRBJ1-1, with 7 positions matching TRBD1. CDR3 length equals 12 residues. Trimming took 5 bases from V and 7 from J; bases not matched to a gene: 4. Germline V gene sequence: CDR1 SGHTA, CDR2 FQGNSA. In DNA, the CDR3 is TGTGCCAGCAGCAGGGGGCGTGATGAAGCTTTCTTT. Protein sequence: CASSRGRDEAFF.

The genes are TRBV7-9 and TRBJ1-1, with D maybe TRBD1 (5 bases). V was clipped by 4 bases and J by 5 bases, with 17 bases between them. This CDR3 is 15 amino acids long. Per germline, CDR1 SEHNR and CDR2 FQNEAQ (reference sequence). The CDR3 reads CASSSSGWSGTEAFF. The CDR3 DNA reads as TGTGCCAGCAGCTCCTCAGGGTGGTCAGGGACTGAAGCTTTCTTT.

The sample holds a few counts of this clone. This chain joins TRBV3-1 (or the pseudogene TRBV3-2) and TRBJ1-4; 9 bases agree with TRBD1. The V segment lost 5 bases and the J segment 5 bases; nucleotides outside the gene matches: 12. The CDR3 sequence is 17 residues long. Germline V lookup: CDR1 LGHDT, CDR2 YNNKEL (reference sequence). Written as DNA, the CDR3 is TGTGCCAGCAGCGGGACCCGGGACAGGGTATGGAATGAAAAACTGTTTTTT. Translated, it gives CASSGTRDRVWNEKLFF.

The chain couples TRBV9 to TRBJ1-1; 8 bases align to TRBD1. The ends lost 6 bases at V and 1 base at J; junction bases unmatched: 2. Germline V gives CDR1 SGDLS, CDR2 YYNGEE. CDR3 length: 13 residues. The CDR3 bases are TGTGCCAGCAAGACAGGGGCGAACACTGAAGCTTTCTTT. Protein: CASKTGANTEAFF. Looking up the rest from reference TRBV9 and TRBJ1-1 gives the full variable domain: DSGVTQTPKHLITATGQRVTLRCSPRSGDLSVYWYQQSLDQGLQFLIQYYNGEERAKGNILERFSAQQFPDLHSELNLSSLELGDSALYFCASKTGANTEAFFGQGTRLTVV.

The genes are TRBV5-1 and TRBJ2-5; no definite D call. The V gene lost 2 bases and the J gene lost 3 bases, with 11 bases spanning the gap. Per the germline V gene, CDR1 is SGHRS and CDR2 is YFSETQ. The length of the CDR3 is 14 residues. As DNA, the CDR3 is TGCGCCAGCAGCTTAAGTACGGTTGAAGAGACCCAGTACTTC. It is translated as CASSLSTVEETQYF.

The rearrangement joins TRBV10-3 to TRBJ2-5, with 9 bases aligning to TRBD2. Germline assignment: CDR1 ENHRY and CDR2 SYGVKD. The CDR3 loop spans 16 amino acids. V was clipped by 3 bases and J by 5 bases; unmatched bases: 10. The CDR3 DNA sequence: TGTGCCATCAGTGAACGGGCTAGCGGGGTCGTGGAGACCCAGTACTTC. Translated: CAISERASGVVETQYF.

This chain connects TRBV30 to TRBJ1-5; D is possibly TRBD1 (6 bases). Germline V CDR1 and CDR2: GTSNPN, SVGIG (reference sequence). Trimming pared 8 bases from V and 5 bases from J, leaving 10 bases between. CDR3 length equals 11 residues. CDR3 amino acids: CAAGGDQPQHF. DNA of the CDR3: TGTGCCGCGGGGGGCGATCAGCCCCAGCATTTT.

This clone has a handful of counts. The rearrangement links TRBV6-5 to TRBJ2-2; maybe TRBD1 (7 bases). CDR1 and CDR2 from the germline V gene are MNHEY and SVGAGI. This CDR3 is 16 amino acids long. V shed 2 bases and J shed 5 bases, with 15 bases lying between them. The CDR3 DNA sequence: TGTGCCAGCAGTTACGACCGGACAGGAGGGACCGGGGAGCTGTTTTTT. As protein: CASSYDRTGGTGELFF.

This clone has more than one count but fewer than ten. V usage is TRBV7-2 and J usage is TRBJ2-1; 14 bases are a match to TRBD2. Germline V lookup: CDR1 SGHTA, CDR2 FQGNSA. The CDR3 sequence is 19 residues long. Trimming took 3 bases from V and 0 from J; bases not matched to a gene: 7. CDR3 region: CASSLPGLAGVSSYNEQFF. The DNA of the CDR3 is TGTGCCAGCAGCTTGCCGGGACTAGCGGGGGTCAGCTCCTACAATGAGCAGTTCTTC.

V gene TRBV2 combines with J gene TRBJ1-1; D ambiguous. The CDR3 is 14 residues long. The germline CDR1 and CDR2 sequences are SNHLY and FYNNEI. With 8 bases removed from V and 0 bases from J, the gap between germline ends came to 13 bases. CDR3: CASAQYPMNTEAFF. Written as DNA, the CDR3 is TGTGCCAGCGCACAGTATCCAATGAACACTGAAGCTTTCTTT.

V gene TRBV4-1 combines with J gene TRBJ1-2; 7 positions agree with TRBD1. This CDR3 has 15 residues. CDR1 is MGHRA, CDR2 YSYEKL, per germline. J gave up 3 bases and V 1 base, and 5 bases lay outside the gene matches. The CDR3 bases are TGCGCCAGCAGCCAAGCCCCAGGGACAGACTATGGCTACACCTTC. Its translation: CASSQAPGTDYGYTF.

This clone was detected a few times. This chain connects TRBV6-6 to TRBJ1-4, with 7 bases fitting TRBD1. Germline V lookup: CDR1 MNHNY, CDR2 SVGAGI (reference sequence). This CDR3 spans 15 amino acids. V lost 6 bases and J lost 4; bases outside the gene matches: 8. The CDR3 DNA reads TGTGCCAGCAGCCCCGCCAGGGGGAATAATGAAAAACTGTTTTTT. Amino acids: CASSPARGNNEKLFF.

This clone was detected a few times. The rearrangement links TRBV28 to TRBJ1-2; TRBD1 matches 7 bases. Losses at the gene ends were 6 bases for V and 4 bases for J; bases not matched to a gene: 8. Germline-derived CDR1 and CDR2 are MDHEN and SYDVKM. The CDR3 length is 14 residues. CDR3 sequence: CASRPQGVLYGYTF. The CDR3, as DNA: TGTGCCAGCAGGCCTCAGGGGGTCCTCTATGGCTACACCTTC.

The V gene is TRBV9, the J gene TRBJ2-4; 9 bases are shared with TRBD1. The CDR3 sequence is 17 residues long. CDR1 and CDR2 (germline): SGDLS, YYNGEE. The junction had 16 bases not matched to a gene; V was cut back by 4 bases and J by 8 bases. The chain's CDR3 is CASSPSTRQGGVDIQYF. CDR3 coding DNA: TGTGCCAGCAGCCCCTCGACTCGACAGGGGGGGGTAGACATTCAGTACTTC.

The J gene is TRBJ2-3, the V gene TRBV29-1; maybe TRBD2 (5 bases). Per germline, CDR1 SQVTM and CDR2 ANQGSEA. The V and J ends lost 4 bases and 4 bases respectively, with 9 bases between them. There are 12 residues in the CDR3. CDR3 DNA: TGCAGCGTTGCGGACGGGGCAGATACGCAGTATTTT. Protein: CSVADGADTQYF.

The rearrangement uses TRBV19 and TRBJ1-4; 8 nucleotides align to TRBD1. The J segment lost 5 bases and the V segment lost 5 bases, leaving 7 bases of the junction unmatched. The CDR3 has 15 residues. Per germline, CDR1 LNHDA and CDR2 SQIVND (reference sequence). CDR3 protein: CASSGTGRGNEKLFF. CDR3 bases: TGTGCCAGTAGTGGGACAGGACGGGGGAATGAAAAACTGTTTTTT.

V is TRBV6-5 and J is TRBJ1-4; D uncertain. Germline CDR1 reads MNHEY; CDR2 reads SVGAGI. Trimming cost V 6 bases and J 0 bases, with 8 bases left between them. The length of the CDR3 is 14 residues. The CDR3 is CASSLLATNEKLFF. The CDR3 coding sequence is TGTGCCAGCAGCCTACTTGCAACTAATGAAAAACTGTTTTTT.

The genes are TRBV11-3 and TRBJ1-1; D gene ambiguous. Germline values: CDR1 SGHNT, CDR2 YENEEA. The V and J ends lost 5 bases and 5 bases respectively, with 12 bases between them. The CDR3 loop spans 13 amino acids. The CDR3 loop is CASSDGGRTEAFF. CDR3 DNA: TGTGCCAGCAGCGATGGAGGGAGGACTGAAGCTTTCTTT.